This TCR beta chain was sequenced in a study of blood T cell repertoires in COVID-19. The CDR3 covers 13 residues. CDR1 SSHAT and CDR2 FNYEAQ come from the germline V gene (reference sequence). The V end was cut by 4 bases, the J end by 11 bases, with 17 bases between. Authors' analysis steps: How many nucleated cells were present was estimated from reference gene primer amplification. The method was immunoSEQ multiplex PCR; TCRdb's version includes in-frame clones alone and lacks a portion of them. V and J calls and clone size are copied from that table; D and trimming were computed from the DNA. The sample lists around 100,000 clones, 86% occurring once.

This clonotype was sampled from a man aged 40-50 years with acute or convalescent COVID-19. What was sequenced was peripheral blood. V and J are TRBV7-7 and TRBJ1-1; D is unclear. In DNA, the CDR3 is TGTGCCAGCAGCTCCCCATCAAGTCCCGGGGCTTTCTTT. Translating gives CASSSPSSPGAFF.